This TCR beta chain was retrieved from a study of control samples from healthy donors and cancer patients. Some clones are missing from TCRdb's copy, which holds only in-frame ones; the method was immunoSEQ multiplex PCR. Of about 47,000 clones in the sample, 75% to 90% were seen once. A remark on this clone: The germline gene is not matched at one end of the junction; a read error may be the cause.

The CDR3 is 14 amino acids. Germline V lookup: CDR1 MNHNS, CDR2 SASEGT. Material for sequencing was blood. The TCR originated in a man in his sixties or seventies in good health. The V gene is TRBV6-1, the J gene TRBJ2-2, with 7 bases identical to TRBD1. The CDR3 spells CASSEQGVSGELFF. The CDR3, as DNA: TGTGCCAGCAGTGAACAGGGGGTGTCCGGGGAGTTGTTTTTT.